The next 27 T cell receptor beta chains were all read from a single sample in a study of shared clonotypes between healthy human individuals. Sequenced by immunoSEQ multiplex PCR; TCRdb stores in-frame clones only, minus some. The table has approximately 720,000 clones, around 72% seen once. The sequencing input was memory CD4+ T cells sorted from blood. Described subset: CD45RA-negative fraction. Receptor source: a woman aged 25 to 39 in good health.

This clone was found a few times. This chain connects TRBV19 to TRBJ1-1, with TRBD1 matching 7 bases. Germline V gene sequence: CDR1 LNHDA, CDR2 SQIVND (reference sequence). CDR3 length: 14 residues. V trimming: 6 bases; J trimming: 6 bases; junction bases outside the gene matches: 10. CDR3: CASRPPRGGAEAFF. CDR3 in DNA: TGTGCCAGTAGGCCGCCCAGGGGGGGCGCTGAAGCTTTCTTT.

The rearrangement uses TRBV5-4 and TRBJ2-5, with 8 bases that match TRBD2. Germline lookup yields CDR1 SGHNT and CDR2 YYREEE (reference sequence). This CDR3 has 15 amino acids. Trimming removed 4 bases from V and 5 bases from J; junction bases left unmatched: 10. Here the CDR3 DNA reads TGTGCCAGCAGCGGCCGGGGGGGGCTTGGCGAGACCCAGTACTTC. Translating gives CASSGRGGLGETQYF.

The CDR3 bases are TGCGCCAGCAGGGCCCAGGACAGGGTTGATGAGCAGTTCTTC. It encodes CASRAQDRVDEQFF. The rearrangement links TRBV5-1 to TRBJ2-1, with 8 bases that match TRBD1. J was trimmed by 8 bases and V by 5 bases; bases with no gene match: 9. The CDR3 has 14 amino acids. Germline V gives CDR1 SGHRS, CDR2 YFSETQ.

The chain carries TRBV4-1 and TRBJ1-2; D gene uncertain. The CDR3 has 16 residues. Trimming stripped 2 bases from V and 0 bases from J, with 13 bases between. From germline, CDR1 is MGHRA and CDR2 YSYEKL. The DNA of the CDR3 is TGCGCCAGCAGCCAATCCGTTCTGAGACCTAACTATGGCTACACCTTC. Translated, it gives CASSQSVLRPNYGYTF.

V usage is TRBV2 and J usage is TRBJ2-1, with TRBD2 identical over 11 bases. The germline V gene has CDR1 SNHLY and CDR2 FYNNEI. The CDR3 length is 13 residues. CDR3 nucleotide sequence: TGTGCTGTCGGGACTAGCGGTTACAATGAGCAGTTCTTC. Translated, it gives CAVGTSGYNEQFF.

This sequence joins TRBV7-9 and TRBJ1-3; TRBD1 might be the D (5 bases). Germline assignment: CDR1 SEHNR and CDR2 FQNEAQ (reference sequence). The CDR3 loop spans 15 amino acids. Between the trimmed V and J ends, which lost 2 bases and 3 bases, there was a span of 11 bases. In DNA form, the CDR3 reads TGTGCCAGCAGCTTATGGGGCTCAGGTGGAAACACCATATATTTT. This sequence encodes CASSLWGSGGNTIYF. Together with reference TRBV7-9 and TRBJ1-3, the CDR3 gives the full variable domain: DTGVSQNPRHKITKRGQNVTFRCDPISEHNRLYWYRQTLGQGPEFLTYFQNEAQLEKSRLLSDRFSAERPKGSFSTLEIQRTEQGDSAMYLCASSLWGSGGNTIYFGEGSWLTVV.

The chain carries TRBV27 and TRBJ2-6, with 16 positions matching TRBD2. Losses at the gene ends were 8 bases for V and 0 bases for J; bases not matched to a gene: 10. Germline CDR1 reads MNHEY; CDR2 reads SMNVEV (reference sequence). This CDR3 region has 20 residues. The CDR3 DNA is TGTGCCAGCCGAGGTGGGACTAGCGGGAGGGAGGGCTCTGGGGCCAACGTCCTGACTTTC. It codes for CASRGGTSGREGSGANVLTF.

The chain carries TRBV5-1 and TRBJ2-3; D is uncertain. CDR1 is SGHRS and CDR2 is YFSETQ in the germline V gene. The CDR3 spans 15 residues. V was pared by 4 bases and J by 0 bases, with 12 bases between. DNA of the CDR3: TGCGCCAGCAGCCTTGGGCCCCTAAGCACAGATACGCAGTATTTT. It is translated as CASSLGPLSTDTQYF.

The chain employs TRBV30 and TRBJ1-4; D gene uncertain. Between the trimmed V and J ends, which lost 2 bases and 3 bases, there was a span of 16 bases. This CDR3 has 16 amino acids. Germline-derived CDR1 and CDR2 are GTSNPN and SVGIG (reference sequence). CDR3 in amino acids: CAWSTAHWRANEKLFF. The CDR3 nucleotides read TGTGCCTGGAGTACCGCTCATTGGAGGGCTAATGAAAAACTGTTTTTT.

The chain links TRBV7-9 to TRBJ1-1, with TRBD1 identical over 7 bases. This CDR3 has 14 amino acids. V gave up 5 bases and J gave up 3 bases; unmatched junction bases: 6. CDR1 and CDR2 (germline): SEHNR, FQNEAQ (reference sequence). The CDR3 DNA is TGTGCCAGCAGCCCCCCGACAGGGTACACTGAAGCTTTCTTT. It codes for CASSPPTGYTEAFF. Based on the CDR3 plus reference TRBV7-9 and TRBJ1-1, the full variable domain is DTGVSQNPRHKITKRGQNVTFRCDPISEHNRLYWYRQTLGQGPEFLTYFQNEAQLEKSRLLSDRFSAERPKGSFSTLEIQRTEQGDSAMYLCASSPPTGYTEAFFGQGTRLTVV.

This chain connects TRBV18 to TRBJ2-2; the D gene is possibly TRBD2 (7 bases). Germline-derived CDR1 and CDR2 are KGHSH and LQKENI. The CDR3 is made up of 15 amino acids. Trimming took off 3 bases at V and 4 bases at J, with 12 bases between the two ends. In nucleotides, the CDR3 is TGTGCCAGCTCACCCCTAGGGGGGGTCACCGGGGAGCTGTTTTTT. It translates to CASSPLGGVTGELFF. Full variable domain (remainder filled in from reference TRBV18 and TRBJ2-2): NAGVMQNPRHLVRRRGQEARLRCSPMKGHSHVYWYRQLPEEGLKFMVYLQKENIIDESGMPKERFSAEFPKEGPSILRIQQVVRGDSAAYFCASSPLGGVTGELFFGEGSRLTVL.

This chain joins TRBV6-5 and TRBJ2-3; D possibly uses TRBD1 or TRBD2 (5 bases each). Trimming stripped 0 bases from V and 6 bases from J, with 13 bases between. Germline V gene data show CDR1 as MNHEY and CDR2 as SVGAGI. The length of the CDR3 is 15 residues. The CDR3, as DNA: TGTGCCAGCAGTTACTCTGGGGCGGGTTGGGATACGCAGTATTTT. Translating it yields CASSYSGAGWDTQYF.

The gene calls are TRBV5-1 and TRBJ2-5; the D is unclear. The V end was cut by 4 bases, the J end by 1 base, with 11 bases between. From germline, CDR1 is SGHRS and CDR2 YFSETQ. CDR3 size: 14 residues. The CDR3 sequence: CASSPQAIQETQYF. The CDR3, as DNA: TGCGCCAGCAGCCCTCAGGCTATCCAAGAGACCCAGTACTTC.

This chain uses TRBV7-6 with TRBJ1-5; D remains unclear. Deletions cut 5 bases from V and 1 base from J, with 12 bases between. The CDR3 extends over 15 amino acids. In germline, CDR1 is SGHVS, CDR2 FNYEAQ. The CDR3 DNA follows: TGTGCCAGCAGCCAACAGCCCGGGAGCAATCAGCCCCAGCATTTT. Translated, it gives CASSQQPGSNQPQHF.

The rearrangement joins TRBV4-1 to TRBJ2-1; D remains ambiguous. The germline V gene has CDR1 MGHRA and CDR2 YSYEKL. The CDR3 has 15 residues. V lost 4 bases and J 9 bases, leaving 19 bases between the germline ends. The chain's CDR3 is CASSPTRLILGEQFF. CDR3 nucleotides: TGCGCCAGCAGCCCCACCCGACTCATCCTAGGTGAGCAGTTCTTC.

The rearrangement links TRBV10-2 to TRBJ2-3, with TRBD2 matching 8 bases. The CDR3 covers 14 residues. Per the germline V gene, CDR1 is WSHSY and CDR2 is SAAADI. V dropped 7 bases and J dropped 5; count of bases not matched to a gene: 8. The CDR3 sequence is CASNPAGARDTQYF. The CDR3, as DNA: TGCGCCAGCAACCCAGCGGGAGCGAGAGATACGCAGTATTTT.

This clone was detected many times. The chain recombines TRBV5-1 with TRBJ1-1; maybe TRBD1 (5 bases). CDR3 length: 14 residues. The V and J ends lost 4 bases and 5 bases respectively, with 15 bases between them. In germline, CDR1 is SGHRS, CDR2 YFSETQ. Written as DNA, the CDR3 is TGCGCCAGCAGCCCCCTAAGGGGCGGAACTGAAGCTTTCTTT. It encodes CASSPLRGGTEAFF.

A note on this clone: Other DNA sequences in the same sample also yield this CDR3. This chain links TRBV4-2 with TRBJ2-2; unclear D gene. From germline, CDR1 is LGHNA and CDR2 YNFKEQ. CDR3 length equals 13 residues. The germline V and J ends were trimmed by 0 bases and 6 bases, with 5 bases remaining between them. For the CDR3, the DNA is TGTGCCAGCAGCCAAGATGGTCCCGGGGAGCTGTTTTTT. Translated, it gives CASSQDGPGELFF.

In regard to this clone: Other DNA sequences in the same sample also yield this CDR3. This chain connects TRBV7-9 to TRBJ1-1; no definite D call. Germline CDR1 SEHNR, CDR2 FQNEAQ (reference sequence). This CDR3 spans 13 amino acids. The V and J ends lost 5 bases and 1 base respectively, with 8 bases between them. As DNA, the CDR3 is TGTGCCAGCAGCCCTAGACAGAACACTGAAGCTTTCTTT. Translated, it gives CASSPRQNTEAFF.

The chain carries TRBV7-9 and TRBJ2-6, with 10 bases aligning to TRBD1. CDR1 and CDR2 (germline): SEHNR, FQNEAQ (reference sequence). This CDR3 is built from 18 residues. The ends lost 3 bases at V and 0 bases at J; junction bases unmatched: 5. Here the CDR3 reads CASSFLGTGDSGANVLTF. In DNA form, the CDR3 reads TGTGCCAGCAGCTTCCTAGGGACAGGGGACTCTGGGGCCAACGTCCTGACTTTC. Full variable domain (missing parts from reference TRBV7-9 and TRBJ2-6): DTGVSQNPRHKITKRGQNVTFRCDPISEHNRLYWYRQTLGQGPEFLTYFQNEAQLEKSRLLSDRFSAERPKGSFSTLEIQRTEQGDSAMYLCASSFLGTGDSGANVLTFGAGSRLTVL.

This clone was counted only a few times. This chain joins TRBV2 and TRBJ1-2; no clear D gene. V lost 7 bases to trimming and J lost 8 bases, with 17 bases between them. The CDR3 spans 13 residues. The germline V gene has CDR1 SNHLY and CDR2 FYNNEI. As DNA, the CDR3 is TGTGCCAGCACTTCGTCCGGATTAGGAGGCTACACCTTC. Its protein product is CASTSSGLGGYTF.

The chain uses TRBV7-3 and TRBJ2-7, with D possibly being TRBD1 or TRBD2 (5 bases each). From germline, CDR1 is SGHTA and CDR2 FQGTGA. V lost 4 bases, J lost 7 bases, and 17 bases lay in between. The CDR3 runs 14 residues. CDR3 coding DNA: TGTGCCAGCAGCTCCGGGCCCTCTGGGGGAGAGCAGTACTTC. It codes for CASSSGPSGGEQYF.

A few counts support this clone. V usage is TRBV7-6 and J usage is TRBJ1-4, with D perhaps matching TRBD1 (5 bases). The V and J ends lost 4 bases and 8 bases respectively, with 14 bases between them. Germline V lookup: CDR1 SGHVS, CDR2 FNYEAQ. This CDR3 is 14 amino acids long. CDR3 residues: CASSSGVGAEKLFF. Written as DNA, the CDR3 is TGTGCCAGCAGCTCGGGGGTAGGCGCCGAAAAACTGTTTTTT.

Written as DNA, the CDR3 is TGCGCCAGCAGCTTGGGGCCAGGGAATGCGTTCGATGAAAAACTGTTTTTT. Its translation is CASSLGPGNAFDEKLFF. The genes are TRBV5-1 and TRBJ1-4; a weak D match, TRBD1 (5 bases). The germline V gene has CDR1 SGHRS and CDR2 YFSETQ. The CDR3 sequence is 17 residues long. V gave up 0 bases and J gave up 6 bases, with 18 bases separating them.

This clone was picked up many times. Within the sample, other DNA sequences also encode this same CDR3. The genes are TRBV10-3 and TRBJ1-4; D is unresolved. V was pared by 3 bases and J by 4 bases, with 12 bases between. The length of the CDR3 is 15 residues. Germline V CDR1 and CDR2: ENHRY, SYGVKD. The CDR3 here is CAISESSWDNEKLFF. CDR3 sequence (DNA): TGTGCCATCAGTGAAAGTTCCTGGGATAATGAAAAACTGTTTTTT.

The J gene is TRBJ1-4, the V gene TRBV28; no definite D call. The V gene lost 3 bases and the J gene lost 10 bases, with 9 bases spanning the gap. Germline V lookup: CDR1 MDHEN, CDR2 SYDVKM. The CDR3 spans 12 residues. CDR3 in DNA: TGTGCCAGCAGTTTGGTGGGCCGAAAACTGTTTTTT. This encodes CASSLVGRKLFF.

This clone occurred many times. This sample includes further DNA sequences coding for the same CDR3. CDR3 DNA: TGTGCCAGCGTTCCAGGCACATCACCCCTGGTCGAGCAGTACTTC. Its translation is CASVPGTSPLVEQYF. The chain is built from TRBV7-9 and TRBJ2-7, with D hard to call. Trimming stripped 8 bases from V and 6 bases from J, with 23 bases between. The CDR3 has 15 residues. Germline V gene lookup returns CDR1 SEHNR and CDR2 FQNEAQ (reference sequence). Drawing the rest from reference TRBV7-9 and TRBJ2-7, the complete variable domain is DTGVSQNPRHKITKRGQNVTFRCDPISEHNRLYWYRQTLGQGPEFLTYFQNEAQLEKSRLLSDRFSAERPKGSFSTLEIQRTEQGDSAMYLCASVPGTSPLVEQYFGPGTRLTVT.